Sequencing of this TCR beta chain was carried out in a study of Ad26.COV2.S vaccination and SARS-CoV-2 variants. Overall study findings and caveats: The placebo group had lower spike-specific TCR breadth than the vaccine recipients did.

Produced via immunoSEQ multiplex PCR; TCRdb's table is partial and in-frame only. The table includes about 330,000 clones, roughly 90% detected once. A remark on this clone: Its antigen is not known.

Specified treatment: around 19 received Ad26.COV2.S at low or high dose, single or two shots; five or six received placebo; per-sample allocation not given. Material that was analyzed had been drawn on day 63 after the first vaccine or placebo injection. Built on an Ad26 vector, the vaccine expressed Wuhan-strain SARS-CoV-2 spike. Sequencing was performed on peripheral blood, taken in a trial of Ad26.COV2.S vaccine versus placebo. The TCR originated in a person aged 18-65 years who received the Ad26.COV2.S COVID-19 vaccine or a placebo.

The CDR3 sequence is CASNPASGGPDTQYF. CDR3 DNA: TGTGCCAGTAACCCTGCCAGCGGGGGGCCAGATACGCAGTATTTT. V is TRBV19 and J is TRBJ2-3; 9 positions match TRBD2. The CDR3 totals 15 residues. Per the germline V gene, CDR1 is LNHDA and CDR2 is SQIVND (reference sequence). V was pared by 7 bases and J by 4 bases, with 9 bases of the junction left unmatched.